This T cell receptor (beta chain) was observed in a study of molecular identifiers for immune sequencing clone quantification. Whole-study findings and limits: Clones above 20 RNA copies held over 98% of effector molecules, under 1% in naive cells.

Germline loops: CDR1 SNHLY, CDR2 FYNNEI. The CDR3 contains 15 residues. A remark on this clonotype: No antigen is known for it. The junction and the germline gene differ at one end; a read error may be behind it.

In preparing bulk TCR libraries, previously described methods and listed TCR primers were used. TCRdb re-analysed the PCR reads in MiXCR, keeping a single row per CDR3 protein. Found here are over 65,000 distinct CDR3 sequences, approximately 23% of them singletons; the top ten hold roughly 0.76%. Between roughly 18,000 and 1,100,000 sorted cells, with 10%, 30% or 50% RNA, yielded naive CD8 libraries. Sorting was used to obtain naive CD8 T cells (CD8+CD4-CCR7+CD45RA+). The chain links TRBV2 to TRBJ2-2, with D possibly being TRBD2 (5 bases). The receptor was isolated from a human donor in good health. Some libraries in this study had Jurkat cell RNA spiked in. Sequences were obtained from naive CD8+ T cells from blood, with Jurkat cell RNA spiked in. Subset specified: FACS-sorted CD8+CD4-CCR7+CD45RA+ naive T cells. The CDR3 loop is CASSGAVLNTGEPFF. CDR3 in DNA: TGTGCCAGCAGTGGAGCGGTACTGAACACCGGGGAGCCGTTTTTT.